A single TCR beta chain is shown here with its context. Its antigen remains undetermined. The data were obtained in a study of T cells expressing NK-cell markers (dated by TCRdb to about 2020). About the investigation overall: TCR beta-chain repertoires were profiled in sorted CD3+CD56+NKG2C+, CD3+CD56+NKG2C- and CD3+CD56-NKG2C+ T-cell subsets from several donors. All eight donors whose samples were sequenced were randomly selected healthy volunteers, three of them men and five women. Sequencing of the libraries produced 2 x 150 bp reads on Illumina HiSeq 2000/2500, MiSeq or NextSeq. Among the eight sequenced donors, seven were HCMV-seropositive and one was HCMV-seronegative. Results the study describes overall, beyond this receptor: It remained unclear whether the expanded NKG2C-expressing T cell clones were specific for HCMV antigens. Those dominant clonotypes were again the most abundant among CD3+CD56-NKG2C+ cells in several donors, at about 28.3-60.1%. For more than 5 donors, the dominant CD3+CD56+NKG2C+ clonotypes were among the top 10 CD8+ clonotypes and accounted for about 1.0-7.5% of CD8+ T cells.

The CDR3 contains 13 residues, cysteine and phenylalanine counted. Only the protein is on record. The germline V gene (reference sequence) gives CDR1 as MNHEY and CDR2 as SMNVEV. To determine HCMV serostatus, a commercial ELISA kit was used to detect HCMV-specific IgG in serum. Ficoll density gradient centrifugation was used to isolate peripheral blood mononuclear cells from blood. The run used an Illumina HiSeq 2000. 5'RACE template switching, by which a universal primer site and unique molecular identifiers were added, was used to make TCR beta cDNA libraries. Priming for cDNA synthesis came from the TCR beta constant segment, and two successive PCR amplification steps followed. The authors' analysis ran thus. MIGEC handled demultiplexing of the reads and grouping by UMI, while MiTCR was used to assemble and quantify clonotypes. Only TCR cDNA sequences supported by at least two reads were kept to exclude erroneous sequences. The tcR package was used for downstream repertoire analysis, with clonotypes matched between fractions based on CDR3 nucleotide sequence plus V segment. Antigen specificity was annotated against VDJdb with VDJmatch, allowing one amino acid substitution in CDR3. TCRdb reprocessed the public reads and reports one entry per CDR3 protein sequence, without DNA. In this record, the V and J calls reflect TCRdb's handling and not the investigators' own analysis. The sample table includes around 260,000 distinct CDR3 sequences. The ten largest clones represent roughly 4.2% of the sample.

Recombination connected TRBV27 to TRBJ1-1; TCRdb's assignment of TRBD1 cannot be checked, as there is no DNA. The TCR originated in a woman between 18 and 75 years old in good health. Sequenced input: blood T cells: a sorted CD56 or NKG2C T cell subset, CD4+ or CD8+ T cells, or bulk PBMC T cells (not recorded which). The CDR3 protein sequence reads: CASWGAMNTEAFF.